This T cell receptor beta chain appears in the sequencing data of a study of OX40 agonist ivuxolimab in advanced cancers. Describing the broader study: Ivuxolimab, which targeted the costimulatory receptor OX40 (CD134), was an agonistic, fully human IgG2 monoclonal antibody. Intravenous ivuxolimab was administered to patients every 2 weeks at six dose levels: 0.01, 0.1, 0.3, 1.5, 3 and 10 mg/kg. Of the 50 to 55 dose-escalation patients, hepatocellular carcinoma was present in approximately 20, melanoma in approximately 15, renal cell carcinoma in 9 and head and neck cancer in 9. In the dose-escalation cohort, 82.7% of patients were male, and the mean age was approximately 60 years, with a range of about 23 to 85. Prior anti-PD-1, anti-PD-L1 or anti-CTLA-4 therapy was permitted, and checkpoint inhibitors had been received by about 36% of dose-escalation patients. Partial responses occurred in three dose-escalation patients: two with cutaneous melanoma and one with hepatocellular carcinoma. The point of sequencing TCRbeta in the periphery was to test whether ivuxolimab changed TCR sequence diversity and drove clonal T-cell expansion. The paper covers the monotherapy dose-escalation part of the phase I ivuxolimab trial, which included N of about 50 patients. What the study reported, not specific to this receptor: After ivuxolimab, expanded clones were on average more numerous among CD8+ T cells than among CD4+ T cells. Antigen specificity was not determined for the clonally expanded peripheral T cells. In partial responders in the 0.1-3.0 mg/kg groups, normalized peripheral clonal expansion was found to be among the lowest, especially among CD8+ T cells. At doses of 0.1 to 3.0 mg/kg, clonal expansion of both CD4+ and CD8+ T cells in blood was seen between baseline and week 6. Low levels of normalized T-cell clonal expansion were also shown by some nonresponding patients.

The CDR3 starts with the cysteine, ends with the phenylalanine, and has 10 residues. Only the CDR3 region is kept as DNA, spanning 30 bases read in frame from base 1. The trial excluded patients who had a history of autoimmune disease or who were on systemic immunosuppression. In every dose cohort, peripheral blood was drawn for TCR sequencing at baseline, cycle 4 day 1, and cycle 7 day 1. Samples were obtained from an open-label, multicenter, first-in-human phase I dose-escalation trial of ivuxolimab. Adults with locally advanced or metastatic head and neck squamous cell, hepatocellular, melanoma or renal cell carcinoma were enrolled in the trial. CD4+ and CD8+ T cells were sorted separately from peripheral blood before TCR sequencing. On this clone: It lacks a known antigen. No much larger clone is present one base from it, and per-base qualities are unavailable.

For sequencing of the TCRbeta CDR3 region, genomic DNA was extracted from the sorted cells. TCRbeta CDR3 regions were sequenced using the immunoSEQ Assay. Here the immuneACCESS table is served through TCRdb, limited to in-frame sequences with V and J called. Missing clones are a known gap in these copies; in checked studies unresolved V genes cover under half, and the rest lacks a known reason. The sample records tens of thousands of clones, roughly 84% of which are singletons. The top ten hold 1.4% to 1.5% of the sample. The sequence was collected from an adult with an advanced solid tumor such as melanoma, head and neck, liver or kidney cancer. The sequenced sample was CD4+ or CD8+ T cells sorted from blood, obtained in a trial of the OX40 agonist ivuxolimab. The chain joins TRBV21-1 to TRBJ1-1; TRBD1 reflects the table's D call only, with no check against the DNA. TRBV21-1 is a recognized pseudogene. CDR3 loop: CASTTDEAFF. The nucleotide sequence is TGTGCCAGCACAACAGATGAAGCTTTCTTT.